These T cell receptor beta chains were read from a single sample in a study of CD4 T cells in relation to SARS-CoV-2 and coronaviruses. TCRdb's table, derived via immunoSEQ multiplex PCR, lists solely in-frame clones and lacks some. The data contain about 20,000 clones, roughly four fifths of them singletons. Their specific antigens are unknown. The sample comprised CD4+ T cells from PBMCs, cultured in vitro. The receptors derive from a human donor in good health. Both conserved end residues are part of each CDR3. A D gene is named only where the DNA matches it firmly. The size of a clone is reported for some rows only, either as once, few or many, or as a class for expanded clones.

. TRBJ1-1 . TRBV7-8 TGTGCCAGCAGCTTAGCGCGAGGGGGGGCGCGGGGTAGAACTGAAGCTTTCTTT CASSLARGGARGRTEAFF
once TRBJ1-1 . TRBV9 TGTGCCAGCAGCACTTCAAACCGGAACACTGAAGCTTTCTTT CASSTSNRNTEAFF
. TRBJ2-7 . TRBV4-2 TGTGCCAGCAGCCAAGAGCGTACCTCCTACGAGCAGTACTTC CASSQERTSYEQYF
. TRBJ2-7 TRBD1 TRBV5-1 TGCGCCAGCAGTTGGACAGGGGGTCCCCACGAGCAGTACTTC CASSWTGGPHEQYF
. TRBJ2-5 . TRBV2 TGTGCCAGCCCGAACAGGGGAGGGGAGACCCAGTACTTC CASPNRGGETQYF
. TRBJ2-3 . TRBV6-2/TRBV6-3 TGTGCCAGCAGTTACGGGCGGGGGCCCAGCACAGATACGCAGTATTTT CASSYGRGPSTDTQYF
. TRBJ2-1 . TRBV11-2 TGTGCCAGCAGCACGGGGTCGGGGAATGAGCAGTTCTTC CASSTGSGNEQFF
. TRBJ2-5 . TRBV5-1 TGCGCCAGCCGGGAGCAGTCTGGGGGAAAGACCCAGTACTTC CASREQSGGKTQYF
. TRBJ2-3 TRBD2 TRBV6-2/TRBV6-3 TGTGCCAGCAGCCCCATCGGGACTAGCGGGGGGGCGACAGATACGCAGTATTTT CASSPIGTSGGATDTQYF
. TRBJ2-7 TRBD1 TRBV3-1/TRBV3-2 TGTGCCAACTGCGGGACAGGGTCTAGGAAAAGAAACTCCTACGAGCAGTACTTC CANCGTGSRKRNSYEQYF
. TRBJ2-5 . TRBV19 TGTGCCAGTAGTTTGGGGGGACAGAAGGAGACCCAGTACTTC CASSLGGQKETQYF
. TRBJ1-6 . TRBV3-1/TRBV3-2 TGTGCCAGCAGCCAAATTCCCGGGGAGAATTCACCCCTCCACTTT CASSQIPGENSPLHF
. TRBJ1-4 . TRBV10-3 TGTGCCATCAGTGAGGCCACGGGGCGGAATAATGAAAAACTGTTTTTT CAISEATGRNNEKLFF
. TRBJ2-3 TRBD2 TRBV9 TGTGCCAGCAGCGTAGGTGTAGCGGGGGGGGCAGATACGCAGTATTTT CASSVGVAGGADTQYF
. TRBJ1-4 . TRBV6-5 TGTGCCAGCAGTCAGGTTTGGTCGGCTAATGAAAAACTGTTTTTT CASSQVWSANEKLFF
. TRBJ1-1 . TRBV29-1 TGCAGCGTTGTACAGGGAACTAGAGAAGCTTTCTTT CSVVQGTREAFF
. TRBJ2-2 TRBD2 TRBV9 TGTGCCAGCAGCGTAGATAGCGGGTTGAACACCGGGGAGCTGTTTTTT CASSVDSGLNTGELFF
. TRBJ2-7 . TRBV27 TGTGCCAGCAGCTACCGTCGGTCCTACGAGCAGTACTTC CASSYRRSYEQYF
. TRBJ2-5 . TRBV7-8 TGTGCCAGCAGCTTACGGGGGGCGATGGGGGAGACCCAGTACTTC CASSLRGAMGETQYF
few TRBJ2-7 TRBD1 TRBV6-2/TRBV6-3 TGTGCCAGCAGTTACCAAGGACAGGGCCTCTACGAGCAGTACTTC CASSYQGQGLYEQYF
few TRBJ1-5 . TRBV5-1 TGCGCCAGCAGCCCGACCGGACAGAAAGGCCAGCCCCAGCATTTT CASSPTGQKGQPQHF
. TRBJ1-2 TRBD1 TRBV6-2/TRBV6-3 TGTGCCAGCAGCCGGGCCGAAGGACAGGCCTATCGCTACACCTTC CASSRAEGQAYRYTF
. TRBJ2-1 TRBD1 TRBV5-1 TGCGCCAGCAGCTTGACGACAGGGTCCCACAATGAGCAGTTCTTC CASSLTTGSHNEQFF
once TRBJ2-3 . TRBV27 TGTGCCAGCAGTTTAAGAATGGCAGATACGCAGTATTTT CASSLRMADTQYF
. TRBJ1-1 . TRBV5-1 TGCGCCAGCAGCTCCTCGGGGAGGGCCACTGAAGCTTTCTTT CASSSSGRATEAFF
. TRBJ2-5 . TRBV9 TGTGCCAGCAGCTTCACCCCGGACAGTTTGCAAGAGACCCAGTACTTC CASSFTPDSLQETQYF
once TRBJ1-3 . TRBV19 TGTGCCAGTAGTACTTCATGGACACTCTCTGGAAACACCATATATTTT CASSTSWTLSGNTIYF
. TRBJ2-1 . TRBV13 TGTGCCAGCAGCTTAGGCAATGAGCAGTTCTTC CASSLGNEQFF
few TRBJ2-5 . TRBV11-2 TGTGCCAGCAGCTTAGGCAGCCAAGAGACCCAGTACTTC CASSLGSQETQYF
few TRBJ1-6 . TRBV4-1 TGCGCCAGCAGCCAAGGCCTGGGGCCCCTCCACTTT CASSQGLGPLHF
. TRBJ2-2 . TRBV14 TGTGCCAGCAGCCAAGGTGGGGCCTGGGGCACCGGGGAGCTGTTTTTT CASSQGGAWGTGELFF
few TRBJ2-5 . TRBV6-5 TGTGCCAGCAGTTACTTCAGGGGACAAGAGACCCAGTACTTC CASSYFRGQETQYF
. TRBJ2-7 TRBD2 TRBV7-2 TGTGCCAGCAGCTTAGGACTAGCGGGGTCCTACGAGCAGTACTTC CASSLGLAGSYEQYF
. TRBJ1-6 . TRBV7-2 TGTGCCAGCAGCTTAGATGGGACGGGATATAATTCACCCCTCCACTTT CASSLDGTGYNSPLHF
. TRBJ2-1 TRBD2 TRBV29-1 TGCAGCGTTCGGACTAGCGGGACCAATGAGCAGTTCTTC CSVRTSGTNEQFF
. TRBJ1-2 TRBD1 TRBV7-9 TGTGCCAGCAGTTTGGGGGACAGGGCGCGATACACCTTC CASSLGDRARYTF